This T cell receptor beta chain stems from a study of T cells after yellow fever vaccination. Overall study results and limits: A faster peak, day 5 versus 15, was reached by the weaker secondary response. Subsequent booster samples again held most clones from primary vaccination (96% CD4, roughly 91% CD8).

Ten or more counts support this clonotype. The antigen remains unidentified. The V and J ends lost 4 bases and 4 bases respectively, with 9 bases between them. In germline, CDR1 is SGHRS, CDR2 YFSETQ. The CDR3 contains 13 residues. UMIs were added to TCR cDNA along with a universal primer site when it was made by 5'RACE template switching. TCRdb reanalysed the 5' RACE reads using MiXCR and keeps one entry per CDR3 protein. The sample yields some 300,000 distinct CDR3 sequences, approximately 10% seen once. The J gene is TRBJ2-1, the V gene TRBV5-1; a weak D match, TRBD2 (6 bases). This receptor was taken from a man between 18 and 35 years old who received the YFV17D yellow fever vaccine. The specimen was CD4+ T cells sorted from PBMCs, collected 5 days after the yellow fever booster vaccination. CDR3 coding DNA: TGCGCCAGCAGCCTGGGGACTTACAATGAGCAGTTCTTC. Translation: CASSLGTYNEQFF.